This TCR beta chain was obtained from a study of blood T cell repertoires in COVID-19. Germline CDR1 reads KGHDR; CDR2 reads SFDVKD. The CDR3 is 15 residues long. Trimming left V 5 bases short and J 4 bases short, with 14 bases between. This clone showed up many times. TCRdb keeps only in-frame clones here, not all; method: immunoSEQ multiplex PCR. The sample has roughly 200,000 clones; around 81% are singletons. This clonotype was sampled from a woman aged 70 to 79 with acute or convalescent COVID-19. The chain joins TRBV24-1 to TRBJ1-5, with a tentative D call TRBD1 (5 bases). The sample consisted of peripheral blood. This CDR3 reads CATSGAGLGNQPQHF. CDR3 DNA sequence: TGTGCCACCAGTGGCGCGGGACTGGGGAATCAGCCCCAGCATTTT.